The text below deals with one TCR beta chain. The data originate from a study of T-cell memory formation after mild COVID-19. From the 5' RACE reads, TCRdb called clonotypes with MiXCR, one entry per CDR3 protein. There are about 470,000 distinct CDR3 sequences in the sample; around a quarter occur only once, and 12% lies in the top ten. V shed 5 bases and J 8 bases; nucleotides not matched to a gene: 3. The CDR3 contains 12 residues. Germline V gene lookup returns CDR1 MNHEY and CDR2 SVGEGT. Sequencing was done on a sample of PBMCs or a T cell subset sorted from them (not recorded which). This sequence originates from an adult woman who had mild COVID-19 (a few samples of this study predate the infection). Cell type and time point are not known. The chain is built from TRBV6-2 or TRBV6-3 and TRBJ2-4; 7 bases fit TRBD1. CDR3 protein: CASSGQEDIQYF. DNA of the CDR3: TGTGCCAGCAGTGGACAGGAGGACATTCAGTACTTC.